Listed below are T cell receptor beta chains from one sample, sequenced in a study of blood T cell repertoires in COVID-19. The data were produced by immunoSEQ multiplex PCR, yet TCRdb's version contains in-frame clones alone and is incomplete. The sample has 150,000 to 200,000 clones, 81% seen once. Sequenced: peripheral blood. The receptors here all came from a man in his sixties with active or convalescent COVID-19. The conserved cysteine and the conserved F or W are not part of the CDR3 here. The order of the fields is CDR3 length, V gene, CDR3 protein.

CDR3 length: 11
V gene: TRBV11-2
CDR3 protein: ASSDRGNYGYT

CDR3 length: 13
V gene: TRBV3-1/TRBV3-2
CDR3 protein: ASSQNRGLDSPLH

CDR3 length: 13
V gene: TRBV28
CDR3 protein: ASSRTGGSVGGYT

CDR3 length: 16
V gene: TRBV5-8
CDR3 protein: ASSTPSWTGPSQETQY

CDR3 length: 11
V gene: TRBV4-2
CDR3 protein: ASSLTGNTEAF

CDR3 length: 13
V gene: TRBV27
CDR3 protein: ASSHRQGLNSPLH

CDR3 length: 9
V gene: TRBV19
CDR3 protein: ARTGDQPQH

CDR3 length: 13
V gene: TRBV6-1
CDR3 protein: ASSEAAGLADTQY

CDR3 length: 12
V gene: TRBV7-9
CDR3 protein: ASSSVLAKNIQY

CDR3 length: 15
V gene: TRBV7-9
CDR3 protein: ASSLVDRQGAFREQF

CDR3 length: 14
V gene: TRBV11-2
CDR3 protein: ASSRLDRGDTGELF

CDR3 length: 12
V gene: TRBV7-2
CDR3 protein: ASSSGQGMETQY

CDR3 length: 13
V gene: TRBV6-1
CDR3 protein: ASSEAVRSKDGYT

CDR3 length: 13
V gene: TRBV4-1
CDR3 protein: ASSQESTGTYEQY

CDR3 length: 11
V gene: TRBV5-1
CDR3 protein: ASSPGQGFEAF

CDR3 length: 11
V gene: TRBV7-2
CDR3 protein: ASSPVSNQPQH

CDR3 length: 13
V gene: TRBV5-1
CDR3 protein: ASSLGASGIYEQY

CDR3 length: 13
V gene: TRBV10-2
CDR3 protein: ASSVPSGNTGELF

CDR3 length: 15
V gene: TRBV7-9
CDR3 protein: ASSLDRGTGSYNEQF